Sequencing of this T cell receptor beta chain was carried out in a study of T cells after yellow fever vaccination. At the level of the study: When fractions had low cell numbers, they were prepared with SMART-Seq v4 Ultra Low Input.

This clonotype was seen only a few times. Its target is unknown. TCRdb called the 5' RACE reads again in MiXCR, with one record for every CDR3 protein. The sample has 450,000 to 550,000 distinct CDR3 sequences, roughly 19% seen once. Findings and caveats of the study: Clones that expanded after primary vaccination mostly reappeared after the booster (roughly 97% CD4, 70% to 90% CD8). One caveat is that FACS-sorted repertoires could contain abundant clonotypes contaminating from the bulk population.

Deletions cut 0 bases from V and 3 bases from J, with 13 bases between. The CDR3 totals 15 residues. CDR1 and CDR2 from the germline V gene are SGDLS and YYNGEE. V and J are TRBV9 and TRBJ2-7; tentatively, D is TRBD1 or TRBD2 (6 bases each). This specimen consisted of PBMCs, obtained 15 days after the yellow fever booster vaccination. The clonotype comes from a man under 40 who received the YFV17D yellow fever vaccine. The CDR3 region has the DNA TGTGCCAGCAGCGTAGATGGAGGGGGGATCTACGAGCAGTACTTC. Protein sequence: CASSVDGGGIYEQYF.